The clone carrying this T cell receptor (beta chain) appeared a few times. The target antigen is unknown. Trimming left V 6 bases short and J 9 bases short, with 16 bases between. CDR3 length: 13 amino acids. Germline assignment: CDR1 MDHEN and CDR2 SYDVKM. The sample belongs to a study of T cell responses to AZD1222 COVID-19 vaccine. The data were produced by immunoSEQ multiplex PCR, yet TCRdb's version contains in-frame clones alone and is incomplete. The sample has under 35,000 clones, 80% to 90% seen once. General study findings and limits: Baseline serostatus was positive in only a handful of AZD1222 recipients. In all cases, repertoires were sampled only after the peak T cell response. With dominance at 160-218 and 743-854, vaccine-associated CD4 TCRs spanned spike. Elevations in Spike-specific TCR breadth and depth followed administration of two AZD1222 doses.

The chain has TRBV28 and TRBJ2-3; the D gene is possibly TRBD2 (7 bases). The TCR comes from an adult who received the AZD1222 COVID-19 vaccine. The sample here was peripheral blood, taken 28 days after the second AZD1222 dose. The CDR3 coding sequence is TGTGCCAGCAGGCCCCCGGGGGGCAGGACGCAGTATTTT. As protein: CASRPPGGRTQYF.